This T cell receptor beta chain was recovered during a study of CD8 T cells in Susac syndrome. About the research overall: Among the Susac syndrome patients who underwent sequencing, more than 5 had clinically active disease, while about eight of them were in remission.

The authors carried out high-throughput sequencing of TCR beta. They applied it to CD8+ and CD4+ T cells obtained from blood. Regarding the study as a whole: Within Susac syndrome CD4+ T cell repertoires, clonal expansion was not evident.

Random hexamers were used to reverse transcribe roughly 0.45 to 1 ug of RNA. MiXCR was run by TCRdb on the immunoSEQ multiplex PCR reads, yielding one entry per CDR3 protein. The data contain more than 200,000 distinct CDR3 sequences, less than 95% of them singletons. A word on this clonotype: Its antigen is as yet unknown.

The CDR3 sequence is 14 residues long. Germline V lookup: CDR1 DFQATT, CDR2 SNEGSKA (reference sequence). V lost 3 bases to trimming and J lost 3 bases; unmatched junction nucleotides: 8. V and J are TRBV20-1 and TRBJ2-7; 7 bases line up with TRBD1. Sequenced: CD4+ T cells from PBMCs. The TCR comes from a human donor with Susac syndrome. The CDR3 DNA reads as TGCAGTGCTAGGTATCTGGCAGGGGGCTACGAGCAGTACTTC. Its protein product is CSARYLAGGYEQYF.